This entry describes one T cell receptor beta chain. Germline V CDR1 and CDR2: MNHEY, SVGAGI. The J segment lost 1 base and the V segment lost 6 bases, leaving 7 bases of the junction unmatched. The CDR3 is 15 residues long. The sample comes from a study of T cell changes during pregnancy in multiple sclerosis. The assay was immunoSEQ multiplex PCR, and TCRdb's table has in-frame clones only and misses some. The sample consists of 25,000 to 35,000 clones, roughly nine tenths of them appearing once. The clonotype comes from a female donor with multiple sclerosis, enrolled in a pregnancy study. Sequencing used CD8+ T cells from peripheral blood mononuclear cells, obtained in the second trimester of pregnancy. The genes are TRBV6-5 and TRBJ2-3, with TRBD2 matching 7 bases. In DNA form, the CDR3 reads TGTGCCAGCAGAGAACTAGCGCGGCGCACAGATACGCAGTATTTT. As protein: CASRELARRTDTQYF.